These 5 T cell receptor beta chains were sequenced from one sample in a study of T cell responses to AZD1222 COVID-19 vaccine. Data came from immunoSEQ multiplex PCR; TCRdb stores just in-frame clones and leaves some out. The sample yields 120,000 or so clones, around 87% seen once. Sequenced here: peripheral blood, sampled on day 0 of AZD1222 vaccination. The source is an adult in good health.

This chain uses TRBV3-1 (or the pseudogene TRBV3-2) with TRBJ2-1; TRBD2 aligns across 10 bases. The germline V gene encodes CDR1 LGHDT and CDR2 YNNKEL (reference sequence). V was clipped by 4 bases and J by 0 bases; unmatched bases: 9. This CDR3 is 18 amino acids long. Written as DNA, the CDR3 is TGTGCCAGCAGCCTAGAAGCGGGGGGGCAGAGCTCCTACAATGAGCAGTTCTTC. It is translated as CASSLEAGGQSSYNEQFF.

With regard to this clone: This sample includes further DNA sequences coding for the same CDR3. The V and J genes are TRBV5-1 and TRBJ1-1, with D hard to call. Germline V gene data show CDR1 as SGHRS and CDR2 as YFSETQ. The CDR3 runs to 13 residues. Between the trimmed V and J ends, which lost 0 bases and 2 bases, there was a span of 5 bases. Here the CDR3 reads CASSLDVNTEAFF. CDR3 coding DNA: TGCGCCAGCAGCTTGGACGTTAACACTGAAGCTTTCTTT. Drawing the rest from reference TRBV5-1 and TRBJ1-1, the complete variable domain is KAGVTQTPRYLIKTRGQQVTLSCSPISGHRSVSWYQQTPGQGLQFLFEYFSETQRNKGNFPGRFSGRQFSNSRSEMNVSTLELGDSALYLCASSLDVNTEAFFGQGTRLTVV.

V is TRBV12-5 and J is TRBJ1-2, with D perhaps TRBD1 (6 bases). V shed 4 bases and J shed 5 bases, with 11 bases lying between them. The germline gives CDR1 LGHNT, CDR2 FRNRAP. This CDR3 region has 13 residues. The CDR3 spells CASGSGTPYGYTF. CDR3 nucleotide sequence: TGTGCTAGTGGTTCGGGGACACCTTATGGCTACACCTTC.

The gene calls are TRBV5-1 and TRBJ2-2; D may be TRBD2 (6 bases). Trimming took 3 bases from V and 1 from J, leaving 13 bases between them. CDR1 is SGHRS and CDR2 is YFSETQ in the germline V gene. The CDR3 runs to 16 residues. This chain's CDR3 is CASSWEEGRNTGELFF. CDR3 DNA: TGCGCCAGCAGCTGGGAGGAGGGTAGGAACACCGGGGAGCTGTTTTTT.

This chain connects TRBV14 to TRBJ2-7, with TRBD1 matching over 7 bases. The CDR3 is 14 residues long. V gave up 0 bases and J gave up 3 bases; unmatched junction bases: 2. Germline CDR1 and CDR2: SGHDN and FVKESK. DNA of the CDR3: TGTGCCAGCAGCCAAGATAGGACAGGCTACGAGCAGTACTTC. It specifies CASSQDRTGYEQYF. Looking up the rest from reference TRBV14 and TRBJ2-7 gives the full variable domain: EAGVTQFPSHSVIEKGQTVTLRCDPISGHDNLYWYRRVMGKEIKFLLHFVKESKQDESGMPNNRFLAERTGGTYSTLKVQPAELEDSGVYFCASSQDRTGYEQYFGPGTRLTVT.